This T cell receptor (beta chain) was profiled in a study of T cell responses to AZD1222 COVID-19 vaccine. Turning to the study itself: Samples with a second dose at about 4 or about 12 weeks were pooled together.

Method: immunoSEQ multiplex PCR; TCRdb's copy keeps in-frame clones and lacks some. The sample carries over 150,000 clones, about nine tenths recorded once. As for this clone: As yet, its antigen is unknown.

The CDR3 runs 14 residues. CDR1 is LNHNV, CDR2 YYDKDF, per germline (reference sequence). Deletions cut 8 bases from V and 7 bases from J, with 21 bases between. Whole-study findings and limits: Repertoires in all cases were sampled only once the peak T cell response had passed. Recipients of two AZD1222 doses showed rising Spike-specific TCR breadth and depth.

The sample here was peripheral blood, taken on day 0 of AZD1222 vaccination. The TCR comes from an adult in good health. The chain employs TRBV15 and TRBJ2-7; maybe TRBD2 (6 bases). CDR3 in DNA: TGTGCCACCGCAAGGGACGCCGCGGGGAGGGAGCAGTACTTC. Protein sequence: CATARDAAGREQYF.